What follows is one TCR beta chain and its context. The table came from immunoSEQ multiplex PCR; TCRdb's copy has only in-frame clones and leaves some out. The repertoire includes roughly 380,000 clones, 70% to 85% of them detected once, and around 1% sits in the top ten. The data were obtained in a study of blood T cell repertoires in COVID-19. Germline assignment: CDR1 MGHRA and CDR2 YSYEKL. The V segment lost 2 bases and the J segment 9 bases; nucleotides outside the gene matches: 11. This CDR3 is 16 amino acids long. Input material: peripheral blood. This TCR derives from a human donor with acute or convalescent COVID-19. The donor label of this sample is uncertain. The V gene is TRBV4-1, the J gene TRBJ2-1; TRBD2 agrees at 9 bases. The CDR3 nucleotides read TGCGCCAGCAGCCAACCGCGGGAGGGCCCGTTTTCTGAGCAGTTCTTC. Protein: CASSQPREGPFSEQFF.